Following are 20 T cell receptor beta chains from one sample sequenced in a study of T cell changes during pregnancy in multiple sclerosis. Clones were read by immunoSEQ multiplex PCR, and TCRdb kept only the in-frame ones, dropping some. The sample has about 70,000 clones, over 80% seen once. The starting material was peripheral blood, obtained before pregnancy. These receptors all stem from a female donor with multiple sclerosis, enrolled in a pregnancy study.

This chain links TRBV6-1 with TRBJ1-4; D might be TRBD1 (5 bases). This CDR3 comprises 15 residues. The V gene lost 6 bases and the J gene lost 7 bases, with 18 bases spanning the gap. Germline values: CDR1 MNHNS, CDR2 SASEGT. In DNA form, the CDR3 reads TGTGCCAGCAGGGTTCAGGAGGGACGGGTTGAAAAACTGTTTTTT. Translated: CASRVQEGRVEKLFF.

This clone was observed a single time. The J gene is TRBJ2-5, the V gene TRBV9; 7 nucleotides line up with TRBD1. With 4 bases clipped from V and 3 bases from J, the junction kept 6 bases outside the gene matches. Germline V gene sequence: CDR1 SGDLS, CDR2 YYNGEE. The CDR3 has 14 residues. CDR3 bases: TGTGCCAGCAGCTTGCAGGGGGTAGAAGAGACCCAGTACTTC. The encoded protein is CASSLQGVEETQYF.

The V call is TRBV7-9, the J call TRBJ2-5, with 12 bases that match TRBD2. The CDR3 sequence is 16 residues long. Germline V CDR1 and CDR2: SEHNR, FQNEAQ (reference sequence). Trimming removed 4 bases from V and 2 bases from J; junction bases left unmatched: 5. The DNA for the CDR3 is TGTGCCAGCAGCTCCTGGACTAGCGGGGAGCAAGAGACCCAGTACTTC. Translated: CASSSWTSGEQETQYF.

The chain couples TRBV9 to TRBJ2-3, with D possibly being TRBD1 (5 bases). V gave up 0 bases and J gave up 1 base, with 15 bases separating them. The CDR3 loop spans 17 amino acids. The germline V gene encodes CDR1 SGDLS and CDR2 YYNGEE. CDR3 bases: TGTGCCAGCAGCGTAGAGTCAGGGTTGAGTGGCACAGATACGCAGTATTTT. Its protein product is CASSVESGLSGTDTQYF.

This chain connects TRBV6-5 to TRBJ2-5; 13 positions agree with TRBD2. This CDR3 is 16 amino acids long. Per the germline V gene, CDR1 is MNHEY and CDR2 is SVGAGI. V trimming: 4 bases; J trimming: 2 bases; junction bases outside the gene matches: 4. The CDR3: CASSLGTSGKQETQYF. As DNA, the CDR3 is TGTGCCAGCAGTTTAGGGACTAGCGGGAAACAAGAGACCCAGTACTTC.

The rearrangement joins TRBV18 to TRBJ1-3, with 7 bases identical to TRBD1. The CDR3 loop spans 16 amino acids. The V segment lost 4 bases and the J segment 2 bases; nucleotides outside the gene matches: 8. Germline CDR1 reads KGHSH; CDR2 reads LQKENI. CDR3 in amino acids: CASSLDRPRAGNTIYF. The CDR3 DNA is TGTGCCAGCTCACTGGACAGGCCTCGTGCTGGAAACACCATATATTTT.

CDR3: CASSRPSDYTQYF. CDR3 nucleotides: TGTGCCAGCAGTCGGCCTAGCGACTATACGCAGTATTTT. The chain is built from TRBV6-5 and TRBJ2-3; D might be TRBD2 (6 bases). CDR3 size: 13 residues. Trimming removed 5 bases at V and 7 bases at J, with 13 bases between. Germline CDR1 and CDR2: MNHEY and SVGAGI.

CDR3 amino acids: CASSLRLGGEQYF. The CDR3 nucleotides read TGTGCCAGCAGCTTACGGTTAGGAGGTGAGCAGTACTTC. The chain is built from TRBV11-3 and TRBJ2-7; tentative D call: TRBD2 (5 bases). The germline V gene has CDR1 SGHNT and CDR2 YENEEA. The CDR3 covers 13 residues. V gave up 2 bases and J gave up 7 bases, with 12 bases separating them.

V and J are TRBV18 and TRBJ1-2; unclear D gene. Germline CDR1 and CDR2: KGHSH and LQKENI. The CDR3 runs to 13 residues. The V gene lost 0 bases and the J gene lost 3 bases, with 5 bases spanning the gap. The CDR3 nucleotides are TGTGCCAGCTCACCACCATCGGACTATGGCTACACCTTC. It specifies CASSPPSDYGYTF.

The rearrangement joins TRBV29-1 to TRBJ2-3; TRBD1 matches 10 bases. V trimming: 4 bases; J trimming: 5 bases; junction bases outside the gene matches: 9. CDR1 SQVTM and CDR2 ANQGSEA come from the germline V gene. The CDR3 extends over 15 amino acids. Written as DNA, the CDR3 is TGCAGCGTTGTAGGGGGACAGGGGAGGGAAGATACGCAGTATTTT. Protein: CSVVGGQGREDTQYF.

V gene TRBV5-1 combines with J gene TRBJ1-2, with TRBD1 as a possible D gene (6 bases). Trimming stripped 4 bases from V and 8 bases from J, with 12 bases between. The CDR3 is 12 amino acids. Germline values: CDR1 SGHRS, CDR2 YFSETQ. The CDR3, as DNA: TGCGCCAGCAGCGAAGGGGGGGAGGGCTACACCTTC. Protein product: CASSEGGEGYTF.

The rearrangement links TRBV7-2 to TRBJ2-3; TRBD1 might be the D (5 bases). The CDR3 consists of 15 residues. The germline gives CDR1 SGHTA, CDR2 FQGNSA. V shed 0 bases and J shed 1 base, with 8 bases lying between them. The CDR3 loop is CASSLAGHRTDTQYF. DNA of the CDR3: TGTGCCAGCAGCTTAGCTGGACATCGCACAGATACGCAGTATTTT.

This chain joins TRBV9 and TRBJ2-1; TRBD2 agrees at 7 bases. The CDR3 runs 15 residues. V gave up 7 bases and J gave up 1 base; unmatched junction bases: 8. The germline CDR1 and CDR2 sequences are SGDLS and YYNGEE. The chain's CDR3 is CASGPREKSYNEQFF. The CDR3 nucleotides are TGTGCCAGCGGACCGCGGGAGAAATCCTACAATGAGCAGTTCTTC.

For this clone: An end of the junction differs from the germline gene, which may be a read error. The rearrangement links TRBV11-3 to TRBJ2-1; TRBD1 aligns across 7 bases. CDR1 is SGHNT and CDR2 is YENEEA in the germline V gene. CDR3 length equals 11 residues. As DNA, the CDR3 is TGTGCCAGCAGCTTAGCGGACAGGCCTGTCTTC. It codes for CASSLADRPVF.

V gene TRBV14 combines with J gene TRBJ2-1; 10 nucleotides match TRBD2. The CDR3 runs 15 residues. Per the germline V gene, CDR1 is SGHDN and CDR2 is FVKESK. Trimming took 4 bases from V and 6 from J; bases not matched to a gene: 6. CDR3 DNA sequence: TGTGCCAGCAGCCGCTACGGGACTAGCGTCAATGAGCAGTTCTTC. Translated, it gives CASSRYGTSVNEQFF.

The chain combines TRBV10-1 with TRBJ2-1, with 7 bases fitting TRBD2. Trimming at V came to 8 bases and at J to 9 bases, leaving 25 bases not matched to a gene. CDR1 is WNHNN and CDR2 is SYGVQD in the germline V gene (reference sequence). This CDR3 has 18 residues. The CDR3 sequence: CASCRQGFWGGSQGEQFF. CDR3 nucleotide sequence: TGCGCCAGCTGTCGGCAGGGCTTTTGGGGGGGATCCCAGGGTGAGCAGTTCTTC.

The chain couples TRBV4-1 to TRBJ2-2; tentative D call: TRBD2 (5 bases). Trimming took 0 bases from V and 0 from J, leaving 14 bases between them. CDR3 length: 18 amino acids. From germline, CDR1 is MGHRA and CDR2 YSYEKL. The CDR3 coding sequence is TGCGCCAGCAGCCAAGATGGTCCCGGGGTATCGAACACCGGGGAGCTGTTTTTT. Translation: CASSQDGPGVSNTGELFF.

This chain joins TRBV11-2 and TRBJ2-5; the D gene is possibly TRBD1 (5 bases). Trimming took off 3 bases at V and 5 bases at J, with 16 bases between the two ends. Germline CDR1 and CDR2: SGHAT and FQNNGV. The CDR3 is made up of 15 amino acids. In DNA form, the CDR3 reads TGTGCCAGCAGCTTTGGTGGGGCAATAGGGGAGACCCAGTACTTC. Translated, it gives CASSFGGAIGETQYF.

The rearrangement joins TRBV29-1 to TRBJ2-3, with a weak D call TRBD1 (6 bases). The length of the CDR3 is 12 residues. V lost 0 bases, J lost 12 bases, and 13 bases lay in between. Germline CDR1 SQVTM, CDR2 ANQGSEA. The CDR3 protein is CSVEEGQFHQYF. Written as DNA, the CDR3 is TGCAGCGTTGAAGAGGGACAATTCCACCAGTATTTT.

The rearrangement uses TRBV19 and TRBJ2-2; 11 bases map to TRBD2. This CDR3 has 15 amino acids. Germline CDR1 and CDR2: LNHDA and SQIVND (reference sequence). The ends lost 5 bases at V and 5 bases at J; junction bases unmatched: 4. CDR3: CASSPRTSGTGELFF. DNA for the CDR3: TGTGCCAGTAGTCCCCGGACTAGCGGGACCGGGGAGCTGTTTTTT.